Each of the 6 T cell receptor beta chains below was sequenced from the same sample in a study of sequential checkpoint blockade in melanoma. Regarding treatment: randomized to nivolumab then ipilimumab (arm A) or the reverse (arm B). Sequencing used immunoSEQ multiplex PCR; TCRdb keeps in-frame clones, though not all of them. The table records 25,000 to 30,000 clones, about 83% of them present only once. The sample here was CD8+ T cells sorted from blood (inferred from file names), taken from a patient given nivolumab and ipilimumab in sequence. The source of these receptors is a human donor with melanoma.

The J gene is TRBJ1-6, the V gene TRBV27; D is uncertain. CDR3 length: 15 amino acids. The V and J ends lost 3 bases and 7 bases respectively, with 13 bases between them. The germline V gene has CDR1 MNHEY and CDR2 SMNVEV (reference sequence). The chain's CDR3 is CASSLGPGGNSPLHF. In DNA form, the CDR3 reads TGTGCCAGCAGTTTGGGCCCCGGTGGAAATTCACCCCTCCACTTT.

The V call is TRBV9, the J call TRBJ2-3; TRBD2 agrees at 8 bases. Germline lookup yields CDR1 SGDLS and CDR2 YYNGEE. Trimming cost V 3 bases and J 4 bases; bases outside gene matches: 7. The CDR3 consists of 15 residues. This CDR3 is CASSALAGPPDTQYF. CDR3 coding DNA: TGTGCCAGCAGCGCCCTAGCGGGTCCCCCAGATACGCAGTATTTT. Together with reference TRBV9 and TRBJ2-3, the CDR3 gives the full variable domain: DSGVTQTPKHLITATGQRVTLRCSPRSGDLSVYWYQQSLDQGLQFLIQYYNGEERAKGNILERFSAQQFPDLHSELNLSSLELGDSALYFCASSALAGPPDTQYFGPGTRLTVL.

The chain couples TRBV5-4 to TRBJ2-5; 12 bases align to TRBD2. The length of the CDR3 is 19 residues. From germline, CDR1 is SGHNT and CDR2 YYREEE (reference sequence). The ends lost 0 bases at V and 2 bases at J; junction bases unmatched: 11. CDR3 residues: CASSLEASGRGGRQETQYF. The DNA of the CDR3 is TGTGCCAGCAGCTTGGAGGCTAGCGGGAGGGGTGGTCGACAAGAGACCCAGTACTTC.

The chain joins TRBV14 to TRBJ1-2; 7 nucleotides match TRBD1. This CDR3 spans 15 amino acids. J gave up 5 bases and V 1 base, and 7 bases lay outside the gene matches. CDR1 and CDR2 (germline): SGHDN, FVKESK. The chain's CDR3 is CASSQVATGWYGYTF. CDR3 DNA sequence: TGTGCCAGCAGCCAAGTAGCGACAGGGTGGTATGGCTACACCTTC.

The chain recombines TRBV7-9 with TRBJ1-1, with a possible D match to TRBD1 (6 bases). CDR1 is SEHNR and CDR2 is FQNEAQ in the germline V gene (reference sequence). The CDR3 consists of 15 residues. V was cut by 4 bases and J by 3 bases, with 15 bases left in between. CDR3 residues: CASSYLQGYDTEAFF. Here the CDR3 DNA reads TGTGCCAGCAGCTATTTACAGGGTTACGACACTGAAGCTTTCTTT.

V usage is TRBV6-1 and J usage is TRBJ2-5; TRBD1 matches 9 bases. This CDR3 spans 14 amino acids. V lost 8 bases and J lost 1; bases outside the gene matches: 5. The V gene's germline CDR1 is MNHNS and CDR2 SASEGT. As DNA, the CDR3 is TGTGCCAGCTCCCTGGGACAGGGCCAAGAGACCCAGTACTTC. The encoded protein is CASSLGQGQETQYF.